Listed here is a single T cell receptor beta chain. The antigen remains undetermined. A much larger clone lies a single base off, so this may be a read error. V gave up 2 bases and J gave up 2 bases, with 7 bases separating them. From germline, CDR1 is WSHSY and CDR2 SAAADI. This CDR3 comprises 14 residues. The data were obtained in a study of tumor and adjacent non-tumor tissue in lung cancer. The overall study: Histology: about twelve adenocarcinoma, a couple of squamous cell carcinoma, 1 small cell lung cancer.

General study results and limits: Significantly higher TCR diversity was found in tumor than normal lung. Tumor repertoires had a smaller top 100 clone share than normal lung.

A modified ARM-PCR protocol with three rounds of nested PCR amplified TCRbeta. TCRdb recomputed calls from the multiplex PCR reads with MiXCR, one row per CDR3 protein. Of some 80,000 distinct CDR3 sequences listed, 72% are singletons. No cell sorting was done before RNA was extracted from the tissue. Newly diagnosed lung cancer patients had thoracic surgery in China, August–late 2014, without prior chemotherapy. This sequence originates from a woman aged 40 to 50 with non-small cell lung cancer. J is TRBJ2-4 and V is TRBV10-2; D is undetermined. Sequencing was done on a sample of lung tumor tissue. The CDR3 is CASSENLTKNIQYF. The CDR3 region has the DNA TGCGCCAGCAGTGAGAACCTAACCAAAAACATTCAGTACTTC.